The clone carrying this TCR beta chain was seen more than once but under ten times. Looked up from germline, CDR1 is SGHNT and CDR2 is YYREEE (reference sequence). Trimming removed 4 bases from V and 4 bases from J; junction bases left unmatched: 19. The CDR3 is made up of 18 amino acids. Stated time point: cycle 4 day 1 (C4D1), after 5 to 7 weeks of nivolumab. All patients relapsed after autologous stem cell transplantation, and brentuximab vedotin exposure varied. The assay was immunoSEQ multiplex PCR, and TCRdb's table has in-frame clones only and misses some. The sample yields about 51,000 clones, 80% seen once. The entry originates in a study of PD-1 blockade in classical Hodgkin lymphoma.

The material was peripheral blood mononuclear cells (PBMCs), obtained before the fourth cycle of nivolumab. The sequence came from a human donor with classical Hodgkin lymphoma. The V call is TRBV5-4, the J call TRBJ1-2; 7 bases match TRBD1. The CDR3 spells CASSVNTGAAALGYGYTF. Written as DNA, the CDR3 is TGTGCCAGCAGCGTCAACACAGGGGCGGCAGCCCTAGGCTATGGCTACACCTTC.